Here is one T cell receptor (beta chain) with its context. J was trimmed by 8 bases and V by 3 bases; bases with no gene match: 4. Germline CDR1 reads MNHEY; CDR2 reads SVGAGI. This CDR3 is 13 amino acids long. The sample originates from a study of blood T cell repertoires in COVID-19. Profiling relied on immunoSEQ multiplex PCR, and the TCRdb table lists in-frame clones only, not all of them. The data show around 190,000 clones, about 77% seen once. The chain has TRBV6-5 and TRBJ2-4, with TRBD2 matching over 7 bases. Sequences were obtained from PBMCs or T cells enriched from blood (not recorded which). This receptor was identified in a woman aged 50 to 60 with acute COVID-19. The CDR3 loop reads CASSYGGEDIQYF. CDR3 in DNA: TGTGCCAGCAGTTATGGGGGGGAAGACATTCAGTACTTC.